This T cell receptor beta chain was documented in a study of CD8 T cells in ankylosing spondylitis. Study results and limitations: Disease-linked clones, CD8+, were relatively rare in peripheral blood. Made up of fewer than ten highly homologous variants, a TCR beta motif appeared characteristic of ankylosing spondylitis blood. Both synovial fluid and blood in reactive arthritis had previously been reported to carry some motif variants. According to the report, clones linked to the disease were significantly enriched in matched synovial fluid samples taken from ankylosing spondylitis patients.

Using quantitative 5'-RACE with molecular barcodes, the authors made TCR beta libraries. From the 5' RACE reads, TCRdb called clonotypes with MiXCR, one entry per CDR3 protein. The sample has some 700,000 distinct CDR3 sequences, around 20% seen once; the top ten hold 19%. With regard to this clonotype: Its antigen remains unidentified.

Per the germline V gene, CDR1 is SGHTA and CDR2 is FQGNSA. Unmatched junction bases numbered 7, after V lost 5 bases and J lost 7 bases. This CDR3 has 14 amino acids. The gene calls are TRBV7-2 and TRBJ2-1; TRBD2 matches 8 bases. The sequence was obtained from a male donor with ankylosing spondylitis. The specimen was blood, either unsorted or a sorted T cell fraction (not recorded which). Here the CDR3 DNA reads TGTGCCAGCAGCCCGATCGGGGGGGCGAATGAGCAGTTCTTC. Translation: CASSPIGGANEQFF.